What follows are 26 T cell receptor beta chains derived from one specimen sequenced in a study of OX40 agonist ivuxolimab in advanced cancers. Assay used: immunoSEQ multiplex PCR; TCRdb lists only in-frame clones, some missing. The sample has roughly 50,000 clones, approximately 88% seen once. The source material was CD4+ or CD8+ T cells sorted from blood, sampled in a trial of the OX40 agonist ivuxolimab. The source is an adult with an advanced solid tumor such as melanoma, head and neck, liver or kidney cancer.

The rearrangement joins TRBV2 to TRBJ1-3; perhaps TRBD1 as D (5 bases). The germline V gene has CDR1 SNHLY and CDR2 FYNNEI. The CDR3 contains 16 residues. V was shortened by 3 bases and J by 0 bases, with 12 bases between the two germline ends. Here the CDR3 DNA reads TGTGCCAGCAGTGACAGGGTCCTTTTCTCTGGAAACACCATATATTTT. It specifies CASSDRVLFSGNTIYF.

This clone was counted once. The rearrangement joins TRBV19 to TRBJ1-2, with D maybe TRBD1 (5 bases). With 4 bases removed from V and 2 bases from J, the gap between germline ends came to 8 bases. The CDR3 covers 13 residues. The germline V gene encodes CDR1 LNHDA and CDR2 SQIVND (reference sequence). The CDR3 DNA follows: TGTGCCAGTAGTAGGGACGGAAACTATGGCTACACCTTC. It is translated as CASSRDGNYGYTF.

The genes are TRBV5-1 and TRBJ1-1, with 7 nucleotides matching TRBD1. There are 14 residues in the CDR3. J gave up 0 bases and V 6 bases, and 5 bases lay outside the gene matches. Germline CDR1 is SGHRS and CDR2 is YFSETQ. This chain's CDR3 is CASTRDSLNTEAFF. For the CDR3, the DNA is TGCGCCAGCACCAGGGACAGTTTGAACACTGAAGCTTTCTTT.

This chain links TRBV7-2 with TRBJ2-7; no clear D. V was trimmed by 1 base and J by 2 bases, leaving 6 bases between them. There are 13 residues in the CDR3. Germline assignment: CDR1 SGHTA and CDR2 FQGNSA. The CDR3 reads CASSLEPAYEQYF. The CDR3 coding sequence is TGTGCCAGCAGCTTAGAGCCGGCCTACGAGCAGTACTTC.

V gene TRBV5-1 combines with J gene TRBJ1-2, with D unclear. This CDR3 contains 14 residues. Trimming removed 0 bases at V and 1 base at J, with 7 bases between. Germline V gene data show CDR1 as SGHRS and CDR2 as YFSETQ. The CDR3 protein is CASSLGSNNYGYTF. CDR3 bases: TGCGCCAGCAGCTTGGGCAGCAATAACTATGGCTACACCTTC.

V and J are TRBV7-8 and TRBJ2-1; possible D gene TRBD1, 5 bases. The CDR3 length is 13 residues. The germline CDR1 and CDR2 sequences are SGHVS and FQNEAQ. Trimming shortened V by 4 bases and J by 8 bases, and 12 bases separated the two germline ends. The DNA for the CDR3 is TGTGCCAGCAGCTCCCTGGACACCGATGAGCAGTTCTTC. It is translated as CASSSLDTDEQFF.

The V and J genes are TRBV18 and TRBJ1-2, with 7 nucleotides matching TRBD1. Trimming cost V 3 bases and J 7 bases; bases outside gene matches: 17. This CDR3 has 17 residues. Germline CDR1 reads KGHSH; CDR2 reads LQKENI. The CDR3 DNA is TGTGCCAGCTCACCGAATATGCAGCGAGGGGGCGCAAGTGGCTACACCTTC. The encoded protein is CASSPNMQRGGASGYTF.

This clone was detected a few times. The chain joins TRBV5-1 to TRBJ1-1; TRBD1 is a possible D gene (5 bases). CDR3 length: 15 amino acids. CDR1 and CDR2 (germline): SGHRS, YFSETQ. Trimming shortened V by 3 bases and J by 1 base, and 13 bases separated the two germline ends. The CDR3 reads CASSWGGVENTEAFF. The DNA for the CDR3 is TGCGCCAGCAGCTGGGGGGGAGTGGAGAACACTGAAGCTTTCTTT.

The CDR3 sequence is CASSRNTEAFF. In DNA form, the CDR3 reads TGTGCCAGCAGCAGAAACACTGAAGCTTTCTTT. V and J are TRBV27 and TRBJ1-1; D gene uncertain. V was clipped by 6 bases and J by 2 bases, with 4 bases between them. This CDR3 region has 11 residues. Germline CDR1 is MNHEY and CDR2 is SMNVEV (reference sequence).

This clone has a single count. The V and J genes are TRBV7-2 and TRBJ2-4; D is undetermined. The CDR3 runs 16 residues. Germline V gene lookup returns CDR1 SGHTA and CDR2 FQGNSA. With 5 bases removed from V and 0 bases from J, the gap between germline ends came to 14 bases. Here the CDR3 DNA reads TGTGCCAGCAGCCCCCCCGCTGGAGTAGCCAAAAACATTCAGTACTTC. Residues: CASSPPAGVAKNIQYF.

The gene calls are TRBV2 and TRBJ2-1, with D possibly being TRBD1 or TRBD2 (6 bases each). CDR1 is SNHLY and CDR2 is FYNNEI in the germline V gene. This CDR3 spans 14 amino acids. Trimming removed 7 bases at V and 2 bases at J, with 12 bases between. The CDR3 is CASTVGGPYNEQFF. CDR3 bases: TGTGCCAGCACCGTGGGGGGCCCCTACAATGAGCAGTTCTTC.

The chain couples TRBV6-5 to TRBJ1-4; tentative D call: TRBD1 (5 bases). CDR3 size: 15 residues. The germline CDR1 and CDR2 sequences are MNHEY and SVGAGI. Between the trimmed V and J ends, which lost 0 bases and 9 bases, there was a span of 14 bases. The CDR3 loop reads CASSYSTGAGKKLFF. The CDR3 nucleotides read TGTGCCAGCAGTTACTCGACTGGGGCAGGGAAAAAACTGTTTTTT.

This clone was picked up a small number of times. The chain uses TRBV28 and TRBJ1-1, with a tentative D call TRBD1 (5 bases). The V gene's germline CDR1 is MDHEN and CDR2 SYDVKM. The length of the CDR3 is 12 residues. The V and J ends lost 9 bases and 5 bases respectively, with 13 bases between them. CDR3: CASLAGGTEAFF. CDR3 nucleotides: TGTGCCAGTCTGGCGGGGGGAACTGAAGCTTTCTTT.

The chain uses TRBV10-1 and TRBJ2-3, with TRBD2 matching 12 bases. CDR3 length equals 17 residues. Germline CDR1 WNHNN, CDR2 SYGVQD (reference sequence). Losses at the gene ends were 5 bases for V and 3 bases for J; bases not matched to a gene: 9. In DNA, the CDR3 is TGCGCCAGCAGTTCCAACCTGACTAGCGGGAGAACAGATACGCAGTATTTT. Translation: CASSSNLTSGRTDTQYF.

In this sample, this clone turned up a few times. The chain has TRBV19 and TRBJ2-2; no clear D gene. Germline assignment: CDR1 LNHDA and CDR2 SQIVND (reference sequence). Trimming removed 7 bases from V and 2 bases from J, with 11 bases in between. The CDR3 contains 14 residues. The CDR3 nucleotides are TGTGCCAGTACCGGGCGTCCCAACACCGGGGAGCTGTTTTTT. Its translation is CASTGRPNTGELFF.

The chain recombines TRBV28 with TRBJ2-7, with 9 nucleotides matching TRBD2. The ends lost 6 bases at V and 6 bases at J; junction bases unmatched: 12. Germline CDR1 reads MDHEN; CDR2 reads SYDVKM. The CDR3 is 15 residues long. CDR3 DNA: TGTGCCAGCAGACTTCTAGGACTAGCGTCCGGCGAGCAGTACTTC. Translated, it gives CASRLLGLASGEQYF.

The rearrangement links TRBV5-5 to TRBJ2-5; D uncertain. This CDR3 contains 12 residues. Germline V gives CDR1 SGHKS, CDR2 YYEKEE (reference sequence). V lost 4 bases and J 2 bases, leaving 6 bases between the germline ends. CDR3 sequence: CASSHDQETQYF. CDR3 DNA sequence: TGTGCCAGCAGCCATGATCAAGAGACCCAGTACTTC.

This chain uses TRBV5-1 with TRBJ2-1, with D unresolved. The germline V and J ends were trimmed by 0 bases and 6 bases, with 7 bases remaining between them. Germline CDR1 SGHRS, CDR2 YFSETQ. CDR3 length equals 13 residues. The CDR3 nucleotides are TGCGCCAGCAGCTTGGGGTTCCCCAATGAGCAGTTCTTC. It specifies CASSLGFPNEQFF.

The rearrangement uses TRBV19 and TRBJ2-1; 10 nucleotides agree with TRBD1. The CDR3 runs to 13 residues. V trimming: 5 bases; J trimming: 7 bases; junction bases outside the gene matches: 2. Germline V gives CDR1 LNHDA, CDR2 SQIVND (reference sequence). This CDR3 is CASSLGQGNEQFF. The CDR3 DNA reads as TGTGCCAGTAGTTTGGGACAGGGGAATGAGCAGTTCTTC.

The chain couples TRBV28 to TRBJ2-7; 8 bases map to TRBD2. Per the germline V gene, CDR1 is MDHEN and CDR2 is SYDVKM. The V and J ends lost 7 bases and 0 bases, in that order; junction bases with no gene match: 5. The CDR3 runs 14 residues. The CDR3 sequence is CASKASGSSYEQYF. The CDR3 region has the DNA TGTGCCAGCAAGGCGAGCGGGAGCTCCTACGAGCAGTACTTC.

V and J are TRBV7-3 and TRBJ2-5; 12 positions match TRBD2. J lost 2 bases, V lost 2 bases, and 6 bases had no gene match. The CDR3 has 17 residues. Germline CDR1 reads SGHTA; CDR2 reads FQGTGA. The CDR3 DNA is TGTGCCAGCAGCTTAGGGCTAGCGGGAGGGTTACAAGAGACCCAGTACTTC. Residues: CASSLGLAGGLQETQYF.

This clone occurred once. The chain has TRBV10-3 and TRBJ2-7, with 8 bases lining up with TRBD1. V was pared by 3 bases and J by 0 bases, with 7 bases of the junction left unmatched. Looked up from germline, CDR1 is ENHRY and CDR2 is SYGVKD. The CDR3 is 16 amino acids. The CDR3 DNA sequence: TGTGCCATCAGTGACCCGGGCAGGGGGCACTCCTACGAGCAGTACGTC. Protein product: CAISDPGRGHSYEQYV.

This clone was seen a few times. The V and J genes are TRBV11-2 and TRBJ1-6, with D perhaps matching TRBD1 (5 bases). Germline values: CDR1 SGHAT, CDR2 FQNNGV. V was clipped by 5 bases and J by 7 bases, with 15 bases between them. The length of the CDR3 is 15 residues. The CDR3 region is CASSRDRPSNSPLHF. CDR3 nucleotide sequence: TGTGCCAGCAGCCGGGACCGACCTAGCAATTCACCCCTCCACTTT.

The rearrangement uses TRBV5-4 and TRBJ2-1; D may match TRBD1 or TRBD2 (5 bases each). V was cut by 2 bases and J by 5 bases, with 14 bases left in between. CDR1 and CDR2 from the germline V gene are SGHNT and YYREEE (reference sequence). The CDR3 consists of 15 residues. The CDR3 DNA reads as TGTGCCAGCAGCTTTCCGGGACCTGGCGACAATGAGCAGTTCTTC. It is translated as CASSFPGPGDNEQFF.

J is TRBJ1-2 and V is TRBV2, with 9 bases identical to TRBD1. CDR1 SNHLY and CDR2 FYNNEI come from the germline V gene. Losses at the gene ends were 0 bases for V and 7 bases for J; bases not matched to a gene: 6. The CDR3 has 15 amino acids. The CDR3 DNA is TGTGCCAGCAGTGAAGCGCTTCGGACAGGGGCTGGCTACACCTTC. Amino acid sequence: CASSEALRTGAGYTF. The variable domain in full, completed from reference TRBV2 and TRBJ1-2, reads EPEVTQTPSHQVTQMGQEVILRCVPISNHLYFYWYRQILGQKVEFLVSFYNNEISEKSEIFDDQFSVERPDGSNFTLKIRSTKLEDSAMYFCASSEALRTGAGYTFGSGTRLTVV.

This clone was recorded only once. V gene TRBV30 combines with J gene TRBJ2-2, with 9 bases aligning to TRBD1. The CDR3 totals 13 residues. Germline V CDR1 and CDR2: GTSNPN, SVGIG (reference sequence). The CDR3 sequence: CATQGARTGELFF. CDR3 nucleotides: TGTGCGACACAGGGGGCGCGGACCGGGGAGCTGTTTTTT.